These 23 T cell receptor beta chains were all obtained from the same sample, sequenced in a study of a mutant IDH1 vaccine in newly diagnosed glioma (dated by TCRdb to the early 2020s). Libraries were made using the immunoSEQ multiplex PCR assay. In TCRdb, the immuneACCESS table is reduced to in-frame sequences with V and J assigned. These tables do not hold every clone; where another copy was compared, an unresolved V gene accounts for under half, and the others remain unexplained. This sample lists about 66,000 clones; roughly 85% were detected once. The ten most abundant clones make up 2.9% of the sample. The sample's time point, from its label and the paper: baseline, week 1 (first vaccination visit). This specimen's treatment or condition label, per the study, means: pre-vaccination baseline after standard-of-care therapy. Here the sequenced sample was PBMCs, taken from a glioma patient treated with radiotherapy, temozolomide or both. The receptors derive from a man aged 30 to 39 with glioma.

The V gene is TRBV7-9, the J gene TRBJ2-1, with D possibly being TRBD2 (6 bases). V lost 3 bases, J lost 13 bases, and 16 bases lay in between. CDR3 size: 13 residues. Per the germline V gene, CDR1 is SEHNR and CDR2 is FQNEAQ (reference sequence). CDR3 coding DNA: TGTGCCAGCAGCTTGGATGGGCGGGACCCTCAGTTCTTC. Protein product: CASSLDGRDPQFF. Looking up the rest from reference TRBV7-9 and TRBJ2-1 gives the full variable domain: DTGVSQNPRHKITKRGQNVTFRCDPISEHNRLYWYRQTLGQGPEFLTYFQNEAQLEKSRLLSDRFSAERPKGSFSTLEIQRTEQGDSAMYLCASSLDGRDPQFFGPGTRLTVL.

The chain carries TRBV18 and TRBJ1-3; 7 nucleotides line up with TRBD1. The J segment lost 0 bases and the V segment lost 3 bases, leaving 8 bases of the junction unmatched. The CDR3 length is 17 residues. Per germline, CDR1 KGHSH and CDR2 LQKENI. The CDR3 reads CASSPRQGSLSGNTIYF. The CDR3 DNA sequence: TGTGCCAGCTCACCGAGACAGGGCTCTCTCTCTGGAAACACCATATATTTT.

This clone has more than one count but fewer than ten. This chain connects TRBV14 to TRBJ1-3; no firm D call. The CDR3 spans 17 residues. V was clipped by 0 bases and J by 0 bases, with 12 bases between them. Germline V gives CDR1 SGHDN, CDR2 FVKESK. Here the CDR3 DNA reads TGTGCCAGCAGCCAAGACCGACTACGATTCTCTGGAAACACCATATATTTT. Translated: CASSQDRLRFSGNTIYF.

The rearrangement uses TRBV27 and TRBJ1-2, with 10 bases aligning to TRBD1. Losses at the gene ends were 5 bases for V and 3 bases for J; bases not matched to a gene: 6. The germline V gene has CDR1 MNHEY and CDR2 SMNVEV (reference sequence). The CDR3 totals 15 residues. This CDR3 reads CASSKGQGFDYGYTF. The CDR3 nucleotides are TGTGCCAGCAGTAAGGGACAGGGGTTTGACTATGGCTACACCTTC.

The CDR3 loop reads CASSLVEQGALGANVLTF. DNA of the CDR3: TGCGCCAGCAGCTTGGTCGAGCAGGGGGCGCTTGGGGCCAACGTCCTGACTTTC. The chain recombines TRBV5-1 with TRBJ2-6; TRBD1 aligns across 8 bases. Germline V gives CDR1 SGHRS, CDR2 YFSETQ. This CDR3 has 18 residues. The V and J ends lost 0 bases and 3 bases, in that order; junction bases with no gene match: 8.

The chain carries TRBV27 and TRBJ2-1; D may be TRBD2 (6 bases). V was trimmed by 6 bases and J by 5 bases, leaving 17 bases between them. Looked up from germline, CDR1 is MNHEY and CDR2 is SMNVEV (reference sequence). The CDR3 totals 15 residues. The CDR3 loop is CASSLLGGANNEQFF. The CDR3, as DNA: TGTGCCAGCAGCCTACTGGGGGGTGCCAACAATGAGCAGTTCTTC.

The chain recombines TRBV2 with TRBJ1-6; D uncertain. Germline values: CDR1 SNHLY, CDR2 FYNNEI. The CDR3 runs to 13 residues. The V end lost 6 bases, the J end lost 7 bases, and 10 bases lay between the germline ends. DNA of the CDR3: TGTGCCAGCAGGGTCCTATTAAATTCACCCCTCCACTTT. It encodes CASRVLLNSPLHF.

The V call is TRBV21-1, the J call TRBJ2-1. TRBV21-1 has pseudogene status. This CDR3 comprises 21 residues. CDR3: CASSNRGGFLRRVRVYNEQFF. DNA of the CDR3: TGTGCCAGCAGCAATAGGGGCGGGTTCCTCCGCAGGGTTCGGGTTTACAATGAGCAGTTCTTC.

The chain couples TRBV19 to TRBJ1-2; no reliable D call. This CDR3 has 13 residues. The V gene lost 0 bases and the J gene lost 5 bases, with 7 bases spanning the gap. Germline CDR1 and CDR2: LNHDA and SQIVND (reference sequence). CDR3 sequence (DNA): TGTGCCAGTAGTATAGACCGAGGGTATGGCTACACCTTC. It translates to CASSIDRGYGYTF.

This chain uses TRBV4-1 with TRBJ2-7, with 9 bases fitting TRBD1. CDR3 size: 16 residues. Germline V gene data show CDR1 as MGHRA and CDR2 as YSYEKL. Losses at the gene ends were 6 bases for V and 2 bases for J; bases not matched to a gene: 11. The CDR3 coding sequence is TGCGCCAGCAGTCGGACTAGGACAGGGGTAGCCTACGAGCAGTACTTC. Amino acid sequence: CASSRTRTGVAYEQYF.

This chain connects TRBV7-9 to TRBJ1-3; D gene ambiguous. There are 14 residues in the CDR3. Germline V lookup: CDR1 SEHNR, CDR2 FQNEAQ (reference sequence). V was clipped by 4 bases and J by 0 bases, with 7 bases between them. CDR3 sequence (DNA): TGTGCCAGCAGCTGGCGGGGCTCTGGAAACACCATATATTTT. Protein product: CASSWRGSGNTIYF. The complete variable domain, with remaining parts taken from reference TRBV7-9 and TRBJ1-3, reads DTGVSQNPRHKITKRGQNVTFRCDPISEHNRLYWYRQTLGQGPEFLTYFQNEAQLEKSRLLSDRFSAERPKGSFSTLEIQRTEQGDSAMYLCASSWRGSGNTIYFGEGSWLTVV.

The J gene is TRBJ1-3, the V gene TRBV10-3; D is unclear. The CDR3 contains 16 residues. Germline V gene sequence: CDR1 ENHRY, CDR2 SYGVKD. V dropped 3 bases and J dropped 0 bases, with 12 bases sitting between them. CDR3 bases: TGTGCCATCAGTGACGATCCCCCGGTCTCTGGAAACACCATATATTTT. Translation: CAISDDPPVSGNTIYF.

This clone was observed a handful of times. The chain couples TRBV7-9 to TRBJ1-4; TRBD1 is a possible D gene (6 bases). The CDR3 loop spans 16 amino acids. Germline V gene sequence: CDR1 SEHNR, CDR2 FQNEAQ (reference sequence). V was cut by 4 bases and J by 4 bases, with 16 bases left in between. CDR3 residues: CASSSSNRAFNEKLFF. CDR3 in DNA: TGTGCCAGCAGCTCTAGTAACAGGGCATTTAATGAAAAACTGTTTTTT.

The rearrangement uses TRBV6-1 and TRBJ2-7, with 10 bases matching TRBD1. V shed 8 bases and J 5 bases; nucleotides not matched to a gene: 3. This CDR3 is built from 12 residues. Germline-derived CDR1 and CDR2 are MNHNS and SASEGT. The CDR3 reads CASWTGGHEQYF. The DNA for the CDR3 is TGTGCCAGCTGGACAGGGGGACACGAGCAGTACTTC.

This rearrangement joins TRBV14 to TRBJ2-5; weak D call: TRBD2 (5 bases). The DNA end is a closer match to TRBJ2-7, so the J assignment may be wrong. Germline V gene sequence: CDR1 SGHDN, CDR2 FVKESK. The CDR3 spans 15 residues. The DNA of the CDR3 is TGTGCCAGCAGCCCGGGCCCCGAGGGATTCTACGAGCAGTACTTC. Protein product: CASSPGPEGFYEQYF.

This clone has more than one count but fewer than ten. J is TRBJ1-5 and V is TRBV28; D remains unclear. This CDR3 is built from 14 residues. In germline, CDR1 is MDHEN, CDR2 SYDVKM. The V and J ends lost 3 bases and 1 base respectively, with 7 bases between them. The CDR3 DNA follows: TGTGCCAGCAGTTTCGCTGCCAGCAATCAGCCCCAGCATTTT. It yields the protein CASSFAASNQPQHF.

The chain uses TRBV12-2 and TRBJ1-5; the table assigns TRBD1, which was not confirmed against the DNA. TRBV12-2 is an annotated pseudogene. The CDR3 is 16 residues long. The CDR3 loop reads CASRQGERPLNQPQHF. The DNA of the CDR3 is TGTGCAAGTCGCCAAGGGGAAAGACCACTCAATCAGCCCCAGCATTTT.

This rearrangement joins TRBV18 to TRBJ2-3, with TRBD2 matching over 10 bases. There are 16 residues in the CDR3. The junction had 7 bases not matched to a gene; V was cut back by 3 bases and J by 4 bases. Germline V lookup: CDR1 KGHSH, CDR2 LQKENI. The CDR3 region is CASSPWGTSVSDTQYF. The CDR3, as DNA: TGTGCCAGCTCACCTTGGGGGACTAGCGTGTCAGATACGCAGTATTTT. The full variable domain, its missing parts supplied by reference TRBV18 and TRBJ2-3, is NAGVMQNPRHLVRRRGQEARLRCSPMKGHSHVYWYRQLPEEGLKFMVYLQKENIIDESGMPKERFSAEFPKEGPSILRIQQVVRGDSAAYFCASSPWGTSVSDTQYFGPGTRLTVL.

The table lists this clone with a count of one. This chain joins TRBV28 and TRBJ2-5; D perhaps matches TRBD1 (5 bases). The J call may be in error: the DNA end matches TRBJ2-7 better. The CDR3 is 15 amino acids. Looked up from germline, CDR1 is MDHEN and CDR2 is SYDVKM. The CDR3 here is CASSSPGRVPYEQYF. CDR3 nucleotide sequence: TGTGCCAGCAGTTCCCCGGGCAGGGTTCCCTACGAGCAGTACTTC.

V is TRBV5-1 and J is TRBJ2-2, with D tentatively TRBD2 (5 bases). V lost 4 bases to trimming and J lost 2 bases, with 6 bases between them. The CDR3 loop spans 13 amino acids. The germline V gene encodes CDR1 SGHRS and CDR2 YFSETQ. CDR3 in amino acids: CASSRENTGELFF. CDR3 nucleotides: TGCGCCAGCAGCCGGGAAAACACCGGGGAGCTGTTTTTT.

This clone came up a few times. V gene TRBV7-9 combines with J gene TRBJ2-7; 8 nucleotides agree with TRBD1. There are 15 residues in the CDR3. V lost 1 base, J lost 0 bases, and 2 bases stayed unmatched. Germline values: CDR1 SEHNR, CDR2 FQNEAQ (reference sequence). As DNA, the CDR3 is TGTGCCAGCAGCTTAGGGACAGGGAGCTCCTACGAGCAGTACTTC. It specifies CASSLGTGSSYEQYF.

The genes are TRBV5-6 and TRBJ1-2; D might be TRBD1 (6 bases). CDR3 size: 15 residues. Germline CDR1 and CDR2: SGHDT and YYEEEE. V was trimmed by 0 bases and J by 5 bases, leaving 14 bases between them. CDR3 sequence (DNA): TGTGCCAGCAGCTTGGCCCCAGGGGTAGTTTATGGCTACACCTTC. This sequence encodes CASSLAPGVVYGYTF.

The chain links TRBV19 to TRBJ1-1; no reliable D call. Germline V gene sequence: CDR1 LNHDA, CDR2 SQIVND (reference sequence). V was cut by 0 bases and J by 1 base, with 15 bases left in between. The CDR3 contains 17 residues. The chain's CDR3 is CASSIDHHLYQNTEAFF. In nucleotides, the CDR3 is TGTGCCAGTAGTATAGACCACCATTTATACCAGAACACTGAAGCTTTCTTT.